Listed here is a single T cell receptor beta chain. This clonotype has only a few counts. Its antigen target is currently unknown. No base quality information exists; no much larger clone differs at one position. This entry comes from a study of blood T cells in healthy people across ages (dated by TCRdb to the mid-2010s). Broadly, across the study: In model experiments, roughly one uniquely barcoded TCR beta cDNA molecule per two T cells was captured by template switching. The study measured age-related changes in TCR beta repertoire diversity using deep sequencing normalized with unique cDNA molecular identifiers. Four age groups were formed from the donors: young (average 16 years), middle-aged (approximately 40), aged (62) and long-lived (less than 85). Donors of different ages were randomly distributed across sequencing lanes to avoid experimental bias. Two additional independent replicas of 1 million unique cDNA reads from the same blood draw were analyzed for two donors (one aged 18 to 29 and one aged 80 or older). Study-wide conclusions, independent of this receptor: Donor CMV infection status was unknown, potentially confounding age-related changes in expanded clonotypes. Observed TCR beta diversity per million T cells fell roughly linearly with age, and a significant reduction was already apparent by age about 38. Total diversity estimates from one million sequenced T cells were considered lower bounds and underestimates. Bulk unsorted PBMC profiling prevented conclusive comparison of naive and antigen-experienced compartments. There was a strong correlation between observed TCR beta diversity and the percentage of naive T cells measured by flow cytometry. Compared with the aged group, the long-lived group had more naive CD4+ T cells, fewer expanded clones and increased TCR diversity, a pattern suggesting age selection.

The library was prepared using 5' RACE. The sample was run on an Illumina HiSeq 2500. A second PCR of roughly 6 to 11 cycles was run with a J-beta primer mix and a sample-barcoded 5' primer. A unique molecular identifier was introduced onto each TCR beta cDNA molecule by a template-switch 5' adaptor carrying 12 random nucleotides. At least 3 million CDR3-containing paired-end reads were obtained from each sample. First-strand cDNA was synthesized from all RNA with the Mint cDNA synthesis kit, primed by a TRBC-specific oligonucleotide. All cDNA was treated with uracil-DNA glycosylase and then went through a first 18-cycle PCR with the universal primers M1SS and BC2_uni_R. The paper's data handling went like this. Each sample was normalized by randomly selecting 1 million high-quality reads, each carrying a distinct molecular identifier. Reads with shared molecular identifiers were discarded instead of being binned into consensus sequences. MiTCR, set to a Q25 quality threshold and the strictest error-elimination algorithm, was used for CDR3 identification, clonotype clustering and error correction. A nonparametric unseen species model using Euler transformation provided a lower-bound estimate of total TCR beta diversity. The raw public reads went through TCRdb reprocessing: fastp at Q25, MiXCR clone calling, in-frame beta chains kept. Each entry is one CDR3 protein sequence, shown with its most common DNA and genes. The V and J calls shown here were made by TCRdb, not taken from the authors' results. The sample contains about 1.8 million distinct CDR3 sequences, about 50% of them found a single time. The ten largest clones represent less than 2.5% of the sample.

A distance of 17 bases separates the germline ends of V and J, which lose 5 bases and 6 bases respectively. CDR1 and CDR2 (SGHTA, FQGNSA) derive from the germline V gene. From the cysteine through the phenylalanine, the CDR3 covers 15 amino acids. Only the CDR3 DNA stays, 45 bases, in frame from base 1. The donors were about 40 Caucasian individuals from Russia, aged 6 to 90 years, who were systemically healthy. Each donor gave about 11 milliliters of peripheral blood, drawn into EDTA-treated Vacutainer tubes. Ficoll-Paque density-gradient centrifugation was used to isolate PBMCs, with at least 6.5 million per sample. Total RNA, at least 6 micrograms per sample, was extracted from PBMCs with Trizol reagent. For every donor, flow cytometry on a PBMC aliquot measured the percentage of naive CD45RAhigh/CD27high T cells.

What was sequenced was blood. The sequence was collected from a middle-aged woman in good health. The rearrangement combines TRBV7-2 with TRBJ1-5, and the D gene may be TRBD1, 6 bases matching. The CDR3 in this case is CASSPEGTQRQPQHF. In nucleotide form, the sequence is TGTGCCAGCAGCCCAGAGGGGACACAGCGTCAGCCCCAGCATTTT.